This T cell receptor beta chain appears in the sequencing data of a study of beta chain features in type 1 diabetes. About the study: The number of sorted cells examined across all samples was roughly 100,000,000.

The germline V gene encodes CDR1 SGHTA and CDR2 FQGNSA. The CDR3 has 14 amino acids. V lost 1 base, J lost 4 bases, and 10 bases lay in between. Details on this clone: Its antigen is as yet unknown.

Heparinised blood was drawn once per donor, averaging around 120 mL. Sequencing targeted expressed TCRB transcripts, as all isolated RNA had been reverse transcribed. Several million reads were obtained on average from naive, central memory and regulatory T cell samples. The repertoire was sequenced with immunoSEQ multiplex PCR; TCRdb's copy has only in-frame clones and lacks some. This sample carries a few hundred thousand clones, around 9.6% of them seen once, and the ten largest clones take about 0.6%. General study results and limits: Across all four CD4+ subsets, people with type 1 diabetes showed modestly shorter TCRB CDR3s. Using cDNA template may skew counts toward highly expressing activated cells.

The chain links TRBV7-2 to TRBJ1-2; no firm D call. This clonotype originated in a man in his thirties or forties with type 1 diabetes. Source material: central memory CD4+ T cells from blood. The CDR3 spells CASSLGDYSYGYTF. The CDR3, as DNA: TGTGCCAGCAGCTTAGGGGATTACAGCTATGGCTACACCTTC. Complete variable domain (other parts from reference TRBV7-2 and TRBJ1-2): GAGVSQSPSNKVTEKGKDVELRCDPISGHTALYWYRQSLGQGLEFLIYFQGNSAPDKSGLPSDRFSAERTGGSVSTLTIQRTQQEDSAVYLCASSLGDYSYGYTFGSGTRLTVV.